This T cell receptor beta chain was observed in a study of cytomegalovirus exposure and HLA in healthy donors. Whole-study context: Genotyping showed roughly 77% of over 350 donors falling in the Caucasian-associated ancestry cluster.

Of note for this clone: Its antigen is not known.

Findings and limits, study-wide: A later analysis found common viral pathogens apparently linked to several of the most significant clusters.

The primer mix had 60 Vbeta and 13 Jbeta primers. Profiling relied on immunoSEQ multiplex PCR, and the TCRdb table lists in-frame clones only, not all of them. The profile shows around 130,000 clones, under 85% of them singletons. V trimming: 4 bases; J trimming: 0 bases; junction bases outside the gene matches: 10. This CDR3 has 19 residues. The germline V gene has CDR1 SQVTM and CDR2 ANQGSEA. The rearrangement uses TRBV29-1 and TRBJ2-1; 15 nucleotides align to TRBD2. This TCR derives from a man aged 25 to 40 in good health and CMV-seronegative. Sample: PBMCs. This CDR3 is CSVAGDGTSGRSSYNEQFF. Written as DNA, the CDR3 is TGCAGCGTTGCGGGGGACGGGACTAGCGGGAGGAGCTCCTACAATGAGCAGTTCTTC.